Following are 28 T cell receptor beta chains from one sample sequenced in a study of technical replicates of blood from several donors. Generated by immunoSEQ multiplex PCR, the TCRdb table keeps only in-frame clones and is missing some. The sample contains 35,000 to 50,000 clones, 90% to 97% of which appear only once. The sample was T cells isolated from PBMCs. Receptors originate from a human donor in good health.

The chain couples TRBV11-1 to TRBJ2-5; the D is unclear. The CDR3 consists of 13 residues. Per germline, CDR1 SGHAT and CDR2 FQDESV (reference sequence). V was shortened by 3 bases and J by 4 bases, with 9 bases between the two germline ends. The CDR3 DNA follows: TGTGCCAGCAGCTTTCCGGGTTTAGAGACCCAGTACTTC. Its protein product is CASSFPGLETQYF.

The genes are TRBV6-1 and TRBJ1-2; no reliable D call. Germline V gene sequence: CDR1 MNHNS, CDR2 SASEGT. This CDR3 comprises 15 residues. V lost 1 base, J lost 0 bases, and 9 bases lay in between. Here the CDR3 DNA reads TGTGCCAGCAGTGAAGGTACAATTCCTAACTATGGCTACACCTTC. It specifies CASSEGTIPNYGYTF.

CDR3: CASSIPPVGREGDTQYF. In nucleotides, the CDR3 is TGTGCCAGTAGTATCCCTCCGGTCGGGAGGGAGGGAGATACGCAGTATTTT. The chain has TRBV19 and TRBJ2-3; 8 nucleotides agree with TRBD2. V lost 3 bases, J lost 5 bases, and 13 bases stayed unmatched. CDR1 LNHDA and CDR2 SQIVND come from the germline V gene (reference sequence). The CDR3 has 17 residues.

The chain's CDR3 is CASSLGAFNEQYF. Written as DNA, the CDR3 is TGTGCCAGCAGCTTGGGGGCATTCAACGAGCAGTACTTC. The gene calls are TRBV7-6 and TRBJ2-7; tentative D call: TRBD1 (6 bases). V lost 3 bases and J lost 5, with 11 bases in between. The CDR3 spans 13 residues. Germline assignment: CDR1 SGHVS and CDR2 FNYEAQ.

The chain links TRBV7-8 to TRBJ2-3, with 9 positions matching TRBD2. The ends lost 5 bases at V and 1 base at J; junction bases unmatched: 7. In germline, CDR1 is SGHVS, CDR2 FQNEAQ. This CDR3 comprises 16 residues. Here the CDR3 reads CASSATRLAGTDTQYF. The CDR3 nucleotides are TGTGCCAGCAGCGCAACAAGACTAGCGGGCACAGATACGCAGTATTTT.

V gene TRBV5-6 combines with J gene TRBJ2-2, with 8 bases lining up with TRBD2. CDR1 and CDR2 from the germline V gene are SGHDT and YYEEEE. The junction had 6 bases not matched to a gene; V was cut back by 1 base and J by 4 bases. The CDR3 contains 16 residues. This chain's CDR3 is CASSLRGGLGTGELFF. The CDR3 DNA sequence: TGTGCCAGCAGCTTGCGCGGGGGGCTGGGCACCGGGGAGCTGTTTTTT.

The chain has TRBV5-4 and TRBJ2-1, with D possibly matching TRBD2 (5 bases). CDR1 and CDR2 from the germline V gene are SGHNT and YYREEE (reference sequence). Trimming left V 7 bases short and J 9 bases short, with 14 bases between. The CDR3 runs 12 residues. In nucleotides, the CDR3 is TGTGCCAGCGGACCGGGGAAACCTGAGCAGTTCTTC. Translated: CASGPGKPEQFF.

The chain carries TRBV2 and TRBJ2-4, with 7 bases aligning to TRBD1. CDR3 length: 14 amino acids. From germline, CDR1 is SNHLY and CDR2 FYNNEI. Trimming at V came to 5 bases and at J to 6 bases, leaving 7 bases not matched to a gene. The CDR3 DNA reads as TGTGCCAGCAGTCCAGGGACAGCCGGAAACATTCAGTACTTC. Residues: CASSPGTAGNIQYF.

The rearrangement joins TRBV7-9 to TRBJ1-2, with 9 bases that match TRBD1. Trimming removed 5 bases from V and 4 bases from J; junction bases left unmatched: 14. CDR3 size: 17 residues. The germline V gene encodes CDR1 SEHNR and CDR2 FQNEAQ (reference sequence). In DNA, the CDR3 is TGTGCCAGCAGCGTACCCACGGGACAGGGTATCGGCTATGGCTACACCTTC. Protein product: CASSVPTGQGIGYGYTF.

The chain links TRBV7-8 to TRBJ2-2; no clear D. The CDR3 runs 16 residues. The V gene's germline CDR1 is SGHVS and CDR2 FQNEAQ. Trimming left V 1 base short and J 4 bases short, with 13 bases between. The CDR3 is CASSLGVLRVTGELFF. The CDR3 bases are TGTGCCAGCAGCTTAGGGGTTCTACGGGTCACCGGGGAGCTGTTTTTT.

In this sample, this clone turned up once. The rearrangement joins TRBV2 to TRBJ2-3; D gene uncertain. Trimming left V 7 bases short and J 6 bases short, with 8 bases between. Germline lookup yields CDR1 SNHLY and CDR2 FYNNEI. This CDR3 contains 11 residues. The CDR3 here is CASIYSDTQYF. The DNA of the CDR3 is TGTGCCAGCATCTATAGCGATACGCAGTATTTT.

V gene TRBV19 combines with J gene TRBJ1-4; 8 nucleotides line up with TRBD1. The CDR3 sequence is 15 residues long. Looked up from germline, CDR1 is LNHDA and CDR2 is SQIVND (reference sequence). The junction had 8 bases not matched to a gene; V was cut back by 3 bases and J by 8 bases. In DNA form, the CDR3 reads TGTGCCAGTAGTATCAACGGGGGACAGGAAGAAAAACTGTTTTTT. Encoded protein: CASSINGGQEEKLFF.

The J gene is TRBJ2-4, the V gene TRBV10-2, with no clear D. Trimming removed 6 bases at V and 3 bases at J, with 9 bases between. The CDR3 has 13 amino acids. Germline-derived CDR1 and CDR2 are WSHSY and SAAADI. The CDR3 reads CASSGLGKNIQYF. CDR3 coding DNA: TGCGCCAGCAGCGGGTTAGGCAAAAACATTCAGTACTTC.

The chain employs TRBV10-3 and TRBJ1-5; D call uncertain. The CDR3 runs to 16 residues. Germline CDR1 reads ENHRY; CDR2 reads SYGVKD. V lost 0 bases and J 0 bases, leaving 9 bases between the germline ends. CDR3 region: CAISESLANSNQPQHF. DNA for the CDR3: TGTGCCATCAGTGAGTCCCTTGCGAATAGCAATCAGCCCCAGCATTTT.

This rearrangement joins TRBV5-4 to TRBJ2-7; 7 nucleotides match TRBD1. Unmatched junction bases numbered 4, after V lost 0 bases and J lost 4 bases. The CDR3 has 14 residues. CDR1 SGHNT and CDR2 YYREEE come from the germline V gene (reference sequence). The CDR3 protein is CASSLEGGPYEQYF. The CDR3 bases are TGTGCCAGCAGCTTGGAAGGGGGCCCATACGAGCAGTACTTC.

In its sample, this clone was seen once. Written as DNA, the CDR3 is TGCGCCAGCAGCTTGGAGAACAGAAACACCGGGGAGCTGTTTTTT. The encoded protein is CASSLENRNTGELFF. This chain joins TRBV5-1 and TRBJ2-2; the D is unclear. The germline V gene has CDR1 SGHRS and CDR2 YFSETQ. The CDR3 extends over 15 amino acids. Trimming removed 0 bases at V and 2 bases at J, with 8 bases between.

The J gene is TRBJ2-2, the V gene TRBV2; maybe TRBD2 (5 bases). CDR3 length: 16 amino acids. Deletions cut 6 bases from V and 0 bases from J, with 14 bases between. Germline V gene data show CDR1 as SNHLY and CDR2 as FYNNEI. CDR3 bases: TGTGCCAGCAGCCCCAGGACTGCTTCGAACACCGGGGAGCTGTTTTTT. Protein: CASSPRTASNTGELFF.

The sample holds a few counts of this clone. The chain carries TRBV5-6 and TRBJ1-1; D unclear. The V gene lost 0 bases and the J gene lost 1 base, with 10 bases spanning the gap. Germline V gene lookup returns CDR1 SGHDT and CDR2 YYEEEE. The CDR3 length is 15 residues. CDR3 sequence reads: CASSLAGRWNTEAFF. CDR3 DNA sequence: TGTGCCAGCAGCTTGGCCGGCAGGTGGAACACTGAAGCTTTCTTT.

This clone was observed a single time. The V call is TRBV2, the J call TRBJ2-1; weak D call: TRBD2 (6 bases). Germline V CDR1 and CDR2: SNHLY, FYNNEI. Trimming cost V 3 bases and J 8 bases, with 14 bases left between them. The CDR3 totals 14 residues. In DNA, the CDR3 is TGTGCCAGCAGTGAGGCGGGAACCGCGTATGAGCAGTTCTTC. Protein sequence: CASSEAGTAYEQFF. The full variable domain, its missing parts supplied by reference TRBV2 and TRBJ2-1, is EPEVTQTPSHQVTQMGQEVILRCVPISNHLYFYWYRQILGQKVEFLVSFYNNEISEKSEIFDDQFSVERPDGSNFTLKIRSTKLEDSAMYFCASSEAGTAYEQFFGPGTRLTVL.

The CDR3 DNA sequence: TGTGCCAGCAGTTACTCGAATGGGGGCTTGTCCTACGAGCAGTACTTC. Protein sequence: CASSYSNGGLSYEQYF. The genes are TRBV6-6 and TRBJ2-7; D might be TRBD1 (6 bases). CDR3 length equals 16 residues. Germline V gene data show CDR1 as MNHNY and CDR2 as SVGAGI (reference sequence). V lost 0 bases, J lost 1 base, and 13 bases lay in between.

DNA of the CDR3: TGTGCCAGCAGCCCAGGGACTTCCACAGATACGCAGTATTTT. Protein product: CASSPGTSTDTQYF. The chain recombines TRBV5-5 with TRBJ2-3; a possible D gene is TRBD2 (6 bases). Germline V gene data show CDR1 as SGHKS and CDR2 as YYEKEE (reference sequence). The CDR3 totals 14 residues. Trimming took 4 bases from V and 2 from J, leaving 11 bases between them. The entire variable domain, with the rest obtained from reference TRBV5-5 and TRBJ2-3, is as follows: DAGVTQSPTHLIKTRGQQVTLRCSPISGHKSVSWYQQVLGQGPQFIFQYYEKEERGRGNFPDRFSARQFPNYSSELNVNALLLGDSALYLCASSPGTSTDTQYFGPGTRLTVL.

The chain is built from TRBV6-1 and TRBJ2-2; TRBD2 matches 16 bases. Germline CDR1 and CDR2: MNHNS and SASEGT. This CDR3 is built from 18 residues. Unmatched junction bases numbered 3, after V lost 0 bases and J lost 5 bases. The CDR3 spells CASSEAGTSGRVTGELFF. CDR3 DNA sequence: TGTGCCAGCAGTGAAGCAGGGACTAGCGGGAGGGTAACCGGGGAGCTGTTTTTT.

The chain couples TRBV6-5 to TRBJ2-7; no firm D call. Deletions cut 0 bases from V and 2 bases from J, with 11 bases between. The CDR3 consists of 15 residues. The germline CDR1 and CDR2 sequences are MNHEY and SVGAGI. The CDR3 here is CASSYSPSQPYEQYF. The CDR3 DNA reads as TGTGCCAGCAGTTACTCACCAAGCCAACCCTACGAGCAGTACTTC.

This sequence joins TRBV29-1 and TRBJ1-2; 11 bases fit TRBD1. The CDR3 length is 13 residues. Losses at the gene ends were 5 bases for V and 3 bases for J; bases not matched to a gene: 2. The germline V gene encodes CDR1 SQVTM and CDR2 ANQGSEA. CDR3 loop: CSVRDRGYYGYTF. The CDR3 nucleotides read TGCAGCGTTAGGGACAGGGGGTACTATGGCTACACCTTC.

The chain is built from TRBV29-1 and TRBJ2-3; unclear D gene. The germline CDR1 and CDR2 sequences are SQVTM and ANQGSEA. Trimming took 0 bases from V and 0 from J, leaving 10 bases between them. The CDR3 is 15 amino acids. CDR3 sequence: CSVEDQARSTDTQYF. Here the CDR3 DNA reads TGCAGCGTTGAAGATCAGGCTCGCAGCACAGATACGCAGTATTTT.

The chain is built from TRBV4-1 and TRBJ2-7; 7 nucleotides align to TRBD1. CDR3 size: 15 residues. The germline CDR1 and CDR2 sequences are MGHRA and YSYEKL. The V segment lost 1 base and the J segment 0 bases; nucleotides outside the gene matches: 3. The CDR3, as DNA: TGCGCCAGCAGCCAAGTAGGGACAGCCTCCTACGAGCAGTACTTC. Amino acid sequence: CASSQVGTASYEQYF.

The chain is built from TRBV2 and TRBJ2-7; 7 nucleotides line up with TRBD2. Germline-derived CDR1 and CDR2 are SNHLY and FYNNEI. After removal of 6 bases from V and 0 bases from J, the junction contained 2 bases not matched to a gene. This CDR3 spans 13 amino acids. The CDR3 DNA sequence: TGTGCCAGCAGCGGGGACTACTCCTACGAGCAGTACTTC. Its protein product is CASSGDYSYEQYF.

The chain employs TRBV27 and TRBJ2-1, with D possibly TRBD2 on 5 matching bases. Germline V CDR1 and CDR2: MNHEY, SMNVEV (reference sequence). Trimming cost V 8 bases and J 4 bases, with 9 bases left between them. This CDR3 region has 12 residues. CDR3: CASGSSYNEQFF. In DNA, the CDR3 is TGTGCCAGCGGGAGTTCTTACAATGAGCAGTTCTTC.